This TCR beta chain was recovered during a study of shared clonotypes between healthy human individuals (dated by TCRdb to 2020 to 2021). Looking at the study overall: A couple of women and a few men aged 18 to 49 years were included in the cohort. Different laboratories and diverse techniques were used to prepare libraries and sequence TCR repertoires, to increase sequencing depth and limit assay-specific biases. Blood TCR repertoires of a handful of healthy adults were deeply sequenced to estimate repertoire size and the extent of clonotype sharing between individuals. Each donor's leukapheresis produced roughly between roughly 0.94 and 9.5 billion PBMCs. For each donor, three plates each were used for CD4 naive and CD4 memory, two plates were used for CD8 naive, and one plate was used for CD8 memory.

What the research found in general, with its limitations: When several donors were compared, the shared fraction of clonotypes was about 5% for naive CD4, roughly 3.3% for naive CD8, 2% to 2.5% for memory CD4, and roughly 0.43% for memory CD8. Pairwise subsampling indicated that sequencing depth was expected to affect the degree of clonotype sharing among donors. Compared with non-shared clonotypes, the clonotypes found in all four sorted-subset donors had higher generation probabilities. The genetic and exposure-history diversity represented was limited by the small number of donors. Rarefaction of sorted-subset datasets indicated incomplete sequencing despite the large sequencing depth. Sampling was restricted to blood, and TCR repertoires in tissue are likely to differ from TCR repertoires in blood. Estimated clonotype richness was generally larger for naive than for memory subsets.

Healthy HIV-negative adults with no recently reported acute infections or vaccinations were included as donors. Every donor was a Caucasian adult living in Nashville, Tennessee, USA. The CD8 memory samples were a combination of magnetically selected CD45RO+ cells and CCR7-negative CD45RA+ effector memory (TemRA) cells. Blood was obtained by leukapheresis, after which PBMCs were separated by Ficoll-Histopaque density gradient centrifugation and cryopreserved in liquid nitrogen vapor phase. Analytical flow cytometry was used to check the purity and quantity of every magnetically sorted T cell population. Each sorted fraction had its genomic DNA isolated and then quantified by UV absorbance on a Nanodrop 2000c. About this clone itself: Its antigen has not been determined. The input lacks base qualities; no much larger clone sits a single base away.

From the cysteine up to the phenylalanine, the CDR3 has a length of 15 residues. Just CDR3 DNA is preserved here, 45 bases in frame from base 1. Reading the germline V gene (reference sequence) gives CDR1 MNHEY and CDR2 SMNVEV. Relative to germline, V is 6 bases shorter and J is 5 bases shorter, with 20 bases between their ends. Using the deep immunoSEQ assay, multiplex PCR amplified TCR CDR3 regions from genomic DNA. Genomic DNA extracted from each cell subset was distributed evenly over all wells of several immunoSEQ 96-well plates, and each plate served as one replicate. For sorted subsets, around 0.2 ug of genomic DNA, equivalent to 25,000 to 30,000 T cell genomes, went into each replicate PCR. The purified libraries were quantified using a Qubit 3.0 fluorometer, sized with a Bioanalyzer 2100, and then quantified again using the KAPA Library Quantification kit. A separate single-read 150-cycle Illumina NextSeq 550 flow cell was used to sequence each immunoSEQ 96-well plate. In the original analysis: Because only junctional sequences without quality scores were contained in the immunoSEQ output, filtering matching that applied to full-length reads could not be performed. Sequences were annotated with PyIR, a Python wrapper for IgBLAST v1.9, and V/J genes and CDR3 were assigned using IMGT germline references. Reads were removed for weak V/J assignments (E-value above 1e-6), missing CDR3, stop codons, out-of-frame junctions, or ambiguous translated residues. V3J clonotypes were defined by identical inferred V gene, J gene, and CDR3 amino acid sequence. Percentage overlap between repertoires was calculated by dividing the number of shared unique clonotypes by the size of the smaller repertoire. Repertoire richness was assessed with RTK rarefaction, the Chao1 estimator, and Recon v2.1 estimates of unobserved clonotypes. Generation probabilities were computed with OLGA for all TCRbeta clonotypes obtained by the gDNA method from several donors. TCRdb mirrors the immuneACCESS table, restricted to in-frame sequences. Some clones are absent from its copies; in checked studies, under half trace to an unresolved V gene, and the reason for the others is unknown. Clonal size and the V and J genes are those of that table, whereas D and trimming came from the DNA. In this sample the table shows more than 550,000 clones, 90% of which occur a single time. Clones ranked in the top ten supply 34% of the sample.

Sequenced sample: memory CD8+ T cells from PBMCs. In the paper's terms, the cell subset or site label means: CD45RO+ cells pooled with CCR7-negative TemRA cells. The V and J genes are TRBV27 and TRBJ2-7; the D segment could be TRBD1, given 7 matching bases. The sequence was collected from a man aged 18 to 29 in good health. Some clones in this sample may be carry-over from other donors' samples. The bases are TGTGCCAGCAGCCTTGGGGCAAGCAGGGGGGACGAGCAGTACTTC. Protein translation: CASSLGASRGDEQYF.